This T cell receptor beta chain was retrieved from a study of blood T cell repertoires in COVID-19 (dated by TCRdb to 2020 to 2022). General notes on the study: The collaborator samples originated in the United States, Italy and Spain and spanned the acute and convalescent phases of COVID-19. Where available, HLA class I and class II types were obtained from metadata supplied by the sample provider rather than from assay-based typing. The repertoires were released in a freely available public database meant as a resource for research on the immune response to SARS-CoV-2. The sample metadata nearly always contained a de-identified subject ID, COVID-19 status, age in years and sex. Subjects who had been exposed to COVID-19, were actively infected with it, or had recovered from it provided the deeply sampled blood TCRbeta repertoires that made up the dataset. The material from the prospective study consisted of cDNA or gDNA derived from T cells, B-cell-depleted T cells, or PBMCs. Samples were obtained from the ongoing ImmuneRACE study (first 160 participants) and from over 1,000 subjects provided by 6 global collaborators. Points the paper makes about the study in general: How much clinical and demographic metadata was included differed by source and by participant, and the metadata was provided uncurated.

Collaborating institutions collected whole blood in K2EDTA tubes following their own protocols. For TCRbeta analysis, collaborators shipped samples as frozen whole blood, isolated PBMCs, or DNA extracted from either of those sample types. TCRbeta CDR3 regions were amplified from genomic DNA by means of the immunoSEQ Assay, a bias-controlled multiplex PCR. From the authors' description of their analysis: The number of nucleated cells in each sample was estimated by amplification of reference gene primers within the assay. To quantify the absolute abundance of each unique TCRbeta CDR3 rearrangement, sequence reads were collapsed and filtered. Productive Simpson clonality was computed per sample as the square root of Simpson's diversity index over productive rearrangements. The table comes from immuneACCESS by way of TCRdb, which keeps in-frame sequences with V and J called. Part of the clones is missing from these tables; in studies checked, under half for an unresolved V gene and the rest for unknown reasons. V, J and clone size were drawn from that table, and D and trimming were deduced from the DNA. The table for this sample lists about 230,000 clones; over 65% of them were counted only once. The ten largest make up about 2.5% of the sample.

V sheds 2 bases and J sheds 0 bases, leaving 7 bases between their ends. Taken from cysteine to phenylalanine, the CDR3 has 15 residues. Only CDR3 DNA is held: 45 bases, read in frame from base 1. According to the germline V gene, CDR1 reads SGHNT and CDR2 reads YENEEA. Of note for this clone: What antigen it recognizes has not been identified. Per-base qualities were not stored, and no clone one base away is much larger.

Sequenced material: peripheral blood. This TCR was recovered from a woman in her 70s with active or convalescent COVID-19. This chain joins TRBV11-3 to TRBJ2-2, with TRBD2 tentatively as D gene (5 bases match). The CDR3 loop reads CASSLSGTNTGELFF. The nucleotide sequence reads as follows: TGTGCCAGCAGCTTATCGGGGACGAACACCGGGGAGCTGTTTTTT.